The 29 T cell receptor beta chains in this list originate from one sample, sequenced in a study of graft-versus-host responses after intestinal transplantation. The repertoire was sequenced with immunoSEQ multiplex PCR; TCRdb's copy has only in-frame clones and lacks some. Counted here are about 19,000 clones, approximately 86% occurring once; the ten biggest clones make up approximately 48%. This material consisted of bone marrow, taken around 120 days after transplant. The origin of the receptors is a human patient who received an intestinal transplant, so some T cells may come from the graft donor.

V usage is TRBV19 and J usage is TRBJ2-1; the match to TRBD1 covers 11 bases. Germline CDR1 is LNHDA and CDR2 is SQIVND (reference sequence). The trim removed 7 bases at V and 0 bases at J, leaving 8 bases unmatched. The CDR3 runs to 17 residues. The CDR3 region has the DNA TGTGCCAGTACCTGGACAGGGGGCCCGTTCTCCTACAATGAGCAGTTCTTC. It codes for CASTWTGGPFSYNEQFF.

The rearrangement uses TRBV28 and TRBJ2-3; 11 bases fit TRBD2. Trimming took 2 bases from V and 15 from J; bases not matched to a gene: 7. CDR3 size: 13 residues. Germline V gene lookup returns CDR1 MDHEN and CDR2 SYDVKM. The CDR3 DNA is TGTGCCAGCAGTTTAATTAGCGGGAGGGGTACCTATTTT. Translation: CASSLISGRGTYF.

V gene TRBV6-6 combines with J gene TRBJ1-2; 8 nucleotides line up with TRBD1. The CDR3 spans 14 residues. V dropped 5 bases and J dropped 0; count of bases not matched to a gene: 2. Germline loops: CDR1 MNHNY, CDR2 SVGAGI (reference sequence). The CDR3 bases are TGTGCCAGCAGTCGGACAGGGCCTAACTATGGCTACACCTTC. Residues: CASSRTGPNYGYTF.

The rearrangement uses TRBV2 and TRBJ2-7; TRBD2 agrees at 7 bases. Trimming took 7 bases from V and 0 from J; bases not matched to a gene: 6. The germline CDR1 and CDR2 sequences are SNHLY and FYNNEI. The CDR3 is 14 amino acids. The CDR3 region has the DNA TGTGCCAGCACAAGCGGGACCCTCTCCTACGAGCAGTACTTC. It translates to CASTSGTLSYEQYF.

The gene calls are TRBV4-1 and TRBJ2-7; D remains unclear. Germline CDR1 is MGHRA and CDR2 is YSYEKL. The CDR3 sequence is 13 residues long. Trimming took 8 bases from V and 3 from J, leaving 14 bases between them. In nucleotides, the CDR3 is TGCGCCAGCGCCATCGATCAATTCTACGAGCAGTACTTC. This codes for CASAIDQFYEQYF.

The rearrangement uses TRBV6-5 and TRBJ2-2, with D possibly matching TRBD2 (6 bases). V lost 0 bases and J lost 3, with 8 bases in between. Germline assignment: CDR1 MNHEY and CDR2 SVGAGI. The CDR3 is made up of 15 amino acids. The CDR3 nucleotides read TGTGCCAGCAGTTACTCATGGAGGGACACCGGGGAGCTGTTTTTT. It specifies CASSYSWRDTGELFF.

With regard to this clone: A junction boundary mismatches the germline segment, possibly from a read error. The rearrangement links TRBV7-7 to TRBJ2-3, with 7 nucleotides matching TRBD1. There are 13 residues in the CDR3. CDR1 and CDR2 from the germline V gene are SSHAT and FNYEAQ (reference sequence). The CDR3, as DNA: TGTGCTAGCAGCTTAGACAGGGCAGATACGCAGTATTTT. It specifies CASSLDRADTQYF.

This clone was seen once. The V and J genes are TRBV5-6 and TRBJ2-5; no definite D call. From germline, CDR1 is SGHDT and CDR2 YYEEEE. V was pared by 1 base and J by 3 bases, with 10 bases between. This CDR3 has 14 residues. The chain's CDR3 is CASSLRAEKETQYF. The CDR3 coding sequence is TGTGCCAGCAGCTTGCGAGCAGAAAAAGAGACCCAGTACTTC.

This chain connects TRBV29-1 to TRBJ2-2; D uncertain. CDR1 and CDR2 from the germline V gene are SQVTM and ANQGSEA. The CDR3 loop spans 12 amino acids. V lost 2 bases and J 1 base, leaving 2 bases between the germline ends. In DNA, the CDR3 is TGCAGCGTTGAACAGAACACCGGGGAGCTGTTTTTT. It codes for CSVEQNTGELFF.

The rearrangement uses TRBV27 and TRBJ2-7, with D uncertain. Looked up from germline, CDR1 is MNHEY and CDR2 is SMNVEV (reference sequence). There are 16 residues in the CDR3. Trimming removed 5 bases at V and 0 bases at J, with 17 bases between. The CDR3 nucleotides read TGTGCCAGCAGTCCAATCTCGGACCGGAGCTCCTACGAGCAGTACTTC. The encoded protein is CASSPISDRSSYEQYF.

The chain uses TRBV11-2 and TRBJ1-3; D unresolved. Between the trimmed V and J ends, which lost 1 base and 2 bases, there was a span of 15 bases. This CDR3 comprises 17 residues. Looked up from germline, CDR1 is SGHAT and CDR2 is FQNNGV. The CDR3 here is CASSLGPGPRPGNTIYF. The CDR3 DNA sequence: TGTGCCAGCAGCTTAGGCCCAGGCCCACGCCCTGGAAACACCATATATTTT.

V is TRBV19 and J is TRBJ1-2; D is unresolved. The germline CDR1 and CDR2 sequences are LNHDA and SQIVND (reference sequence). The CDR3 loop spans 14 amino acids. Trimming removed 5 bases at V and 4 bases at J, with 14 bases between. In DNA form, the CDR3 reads TGTGCCAGTAGTCCGGGCGCAGGTGCCTATGGCTACACCTTC. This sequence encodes CASSPGAGAYGYTF. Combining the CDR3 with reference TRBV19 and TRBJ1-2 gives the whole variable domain DGGITQSPKYLFRKEGQNVTLSCEQNLNHDAMYWYRQDPGQGLRLIYYSQIVNDFQKGDIAEGYSVSREKKESFPLTVTSAQKNPTAFYLCASSPGAGAYGYTFGSGTRLTVV.

The CDR3 DNA sequence: TGTGCCAGCAGCCTGGGTGGTGGGTCCTACGAGCAGTACTTC. This codes for CASSLGGGSYEQYF. The V call is TRBV9, the J call TRBJ2-7, with no clear D. Germline V gene sequence: CDR1 SGDLS, CDR2 YYNGEE. The V gene lost 4 bases and the J gene lost 1 base, with 12 bases spanning the gap. The CDR3 spans 14 residues.

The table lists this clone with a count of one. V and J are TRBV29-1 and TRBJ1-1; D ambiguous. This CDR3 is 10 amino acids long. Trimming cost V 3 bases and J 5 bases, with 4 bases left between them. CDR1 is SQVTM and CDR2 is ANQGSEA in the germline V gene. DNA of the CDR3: TGCAGCGTTGAGGGAACTGAAGCTTTCTTT. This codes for CSVEGTEAFF.

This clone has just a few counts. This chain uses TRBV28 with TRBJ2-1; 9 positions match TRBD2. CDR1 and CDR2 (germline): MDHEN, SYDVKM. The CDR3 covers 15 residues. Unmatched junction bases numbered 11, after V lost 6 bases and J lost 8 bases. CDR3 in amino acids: CASRVAGELWDEQFF. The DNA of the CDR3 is TGTGCCAGCAGAGTAGCGGGGGAACTTTGGGATGAGCAGTTCTTC.

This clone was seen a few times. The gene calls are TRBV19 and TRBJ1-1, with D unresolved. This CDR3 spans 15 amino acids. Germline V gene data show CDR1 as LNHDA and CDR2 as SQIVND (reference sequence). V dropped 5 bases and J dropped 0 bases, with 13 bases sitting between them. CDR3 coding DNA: TGTGCCAGTAGTGTCTCGGGCAGTATGAACACTGAAGCTTTCTTT. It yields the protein CASSVSGSMNTEAFF.

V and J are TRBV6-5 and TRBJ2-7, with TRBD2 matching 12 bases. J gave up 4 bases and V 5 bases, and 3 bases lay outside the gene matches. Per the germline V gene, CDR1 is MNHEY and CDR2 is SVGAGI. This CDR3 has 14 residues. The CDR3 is CASSEGTSGYEQYF. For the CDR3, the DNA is TGTGCCAGCAGTGAAGGGACTAGCGGGTACGAGCAGTACTTC.

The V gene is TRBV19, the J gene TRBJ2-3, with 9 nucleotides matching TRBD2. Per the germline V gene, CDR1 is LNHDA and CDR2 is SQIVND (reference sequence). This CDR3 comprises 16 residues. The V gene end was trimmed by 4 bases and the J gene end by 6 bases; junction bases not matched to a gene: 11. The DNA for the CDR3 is TGTGCCAGTAGTACGGGACTAGCTAGTAGTTCGGATACGCAGTATTTT. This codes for CASSTGLASSSDTQYF. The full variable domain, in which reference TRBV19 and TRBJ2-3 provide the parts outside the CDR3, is DGGITQSPKYLFRKEGQNVTLSCEQNLNHDAMYWYRQDPGQGLRLIYYSQIVNDFQKGDIAEGYSVSREKKESFPLTVTSAQKNPTAFYLCASSTGLASSSDTQYFGPGTRLTVL.

CDR3 coding DNA: TGTGCCAGCAGCCAGCTAGCGGGAGGGGACAATGAGCAGTTCTTC. Translation: CASSQLAGGDNEQFF. The chain couples TRBV11-2 to TRBJ2-1; TRBD2 agrees at 12 bases. CDR1 is SGHAT and CDR2 is FQNNGV in the germline V gene. This CDR3 is 15 amino acids long. Germline trimming cut 5 bases from V and 5 bases from J; bases unmatched to any gene: 4.

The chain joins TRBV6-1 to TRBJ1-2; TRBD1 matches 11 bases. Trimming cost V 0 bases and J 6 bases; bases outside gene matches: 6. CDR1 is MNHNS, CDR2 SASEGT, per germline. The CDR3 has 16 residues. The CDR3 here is CASSEAYGQGANGYTF. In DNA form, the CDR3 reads TGTGCCAGCAGTGAAGCTTACGGACAGGGGGCGAATGGCTACACCTTC.

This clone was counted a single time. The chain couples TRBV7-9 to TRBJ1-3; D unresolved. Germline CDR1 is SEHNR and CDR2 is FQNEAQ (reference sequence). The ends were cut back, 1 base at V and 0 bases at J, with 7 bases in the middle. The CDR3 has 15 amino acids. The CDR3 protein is CASSLGGSSGNTIYF. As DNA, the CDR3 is TGTGCCAGCAGCTTAGGGGGTTCCTCTGGAAACACCATATATTTT.

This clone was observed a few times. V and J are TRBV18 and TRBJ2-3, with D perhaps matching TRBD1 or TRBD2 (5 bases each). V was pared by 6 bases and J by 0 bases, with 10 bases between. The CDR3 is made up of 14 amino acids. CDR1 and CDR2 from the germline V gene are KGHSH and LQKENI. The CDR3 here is CASSGVGSTDTQYF. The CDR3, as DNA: TGTGCCAGCTCGGGGGTCGGGAGCACAGATACGCAGTATTTT.

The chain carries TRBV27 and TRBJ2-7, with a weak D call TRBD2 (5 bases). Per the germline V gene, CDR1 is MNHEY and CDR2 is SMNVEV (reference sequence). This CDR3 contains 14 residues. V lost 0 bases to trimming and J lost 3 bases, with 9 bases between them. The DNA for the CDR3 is TGTGCCAGCAGTTTATCCAGCGGAGACTACGAGCAGTACTTC. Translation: CASSLSSGDYEQYF.

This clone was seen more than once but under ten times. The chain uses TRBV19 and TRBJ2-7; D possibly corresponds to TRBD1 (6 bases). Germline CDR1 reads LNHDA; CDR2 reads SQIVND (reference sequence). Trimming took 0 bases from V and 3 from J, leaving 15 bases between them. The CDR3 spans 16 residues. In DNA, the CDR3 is TGTGCCAGTAGTATAGATAAGTGGACAGAAATCTACGAGCAGTACTTC. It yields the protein CASSIDKWTEIYEQYF.

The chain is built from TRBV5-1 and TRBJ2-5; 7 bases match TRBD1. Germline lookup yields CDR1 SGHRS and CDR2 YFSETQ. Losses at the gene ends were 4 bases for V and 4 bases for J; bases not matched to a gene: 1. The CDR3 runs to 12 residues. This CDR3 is CASSPGGETQYF. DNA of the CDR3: TGCGCCAGCAGCCCAGGGGGAGAGACCCAGTACTTC.

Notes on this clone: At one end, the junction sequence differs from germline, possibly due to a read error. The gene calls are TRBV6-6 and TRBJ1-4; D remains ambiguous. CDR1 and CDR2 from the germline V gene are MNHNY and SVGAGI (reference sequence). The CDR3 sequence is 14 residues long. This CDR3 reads CTSSNLGTNEKLFF. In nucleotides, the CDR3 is TGTACCAGCAGCAATCTCGGAACTAATGAAAAACTGTTTTTT.

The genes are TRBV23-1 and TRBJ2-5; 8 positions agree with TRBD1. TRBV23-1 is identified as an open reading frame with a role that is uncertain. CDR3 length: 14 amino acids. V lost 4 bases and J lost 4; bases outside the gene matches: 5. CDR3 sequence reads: CASSLPDRGETQYF. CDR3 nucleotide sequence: TGCGCCAGCAGTCTCCCAGACAGGGGAGAGACCCAGTACTTC.

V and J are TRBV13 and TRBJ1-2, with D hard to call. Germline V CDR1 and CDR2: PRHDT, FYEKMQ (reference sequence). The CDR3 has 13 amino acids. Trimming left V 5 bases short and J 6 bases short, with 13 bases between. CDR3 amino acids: CASSLGLKDGYTF. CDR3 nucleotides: TGTGCCAGCAGCCTTGGGCTTAAGGATGGCTACACCTTC.

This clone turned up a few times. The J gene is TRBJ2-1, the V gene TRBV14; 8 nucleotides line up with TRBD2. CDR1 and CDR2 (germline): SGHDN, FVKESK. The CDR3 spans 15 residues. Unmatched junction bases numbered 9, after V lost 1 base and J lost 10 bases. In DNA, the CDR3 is TGTGCCAGCAGCCAAGTCGCCGCGGGGGGAATCGAGCAGTTCTTC. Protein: CASSQVAAGGIEQFF.